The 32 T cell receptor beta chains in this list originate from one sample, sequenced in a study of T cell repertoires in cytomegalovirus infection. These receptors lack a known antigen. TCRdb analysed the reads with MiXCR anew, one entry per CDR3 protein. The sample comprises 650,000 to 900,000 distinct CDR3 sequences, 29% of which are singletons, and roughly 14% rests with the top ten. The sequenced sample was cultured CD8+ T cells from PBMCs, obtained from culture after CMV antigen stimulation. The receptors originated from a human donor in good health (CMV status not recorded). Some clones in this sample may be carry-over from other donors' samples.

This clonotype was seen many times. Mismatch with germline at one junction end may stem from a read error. This chain's CDR3 is CACWRPAGNLIF. The DNA for the CDR3 is TGTGCCTGTTGGAGACCAGCTGGGAACCTCATCTTC. The chain uses TRBV7-6 and TRBJ2-1; D unresolved. The CDR3 runs to 12 residues. The germline V gene has CDR1 SGHVS and CDR2 FNYEAQ.

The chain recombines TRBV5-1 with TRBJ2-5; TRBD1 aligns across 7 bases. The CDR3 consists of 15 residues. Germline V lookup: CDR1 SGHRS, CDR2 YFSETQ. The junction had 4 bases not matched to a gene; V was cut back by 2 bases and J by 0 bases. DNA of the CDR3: TGCGCCAGCAGCTTCACCGACAGGGACCAAGAGACCCAGTACTTC. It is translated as CASSFTDRDQETQYF.

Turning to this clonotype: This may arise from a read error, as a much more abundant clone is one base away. CDR3 DNA sequence: TGTGCCAGCAGCGTCTCCGGGACTACTCTAGGTGAGCAGTTCTTC. Its translation is CASSVSGTTLGEQFF. This chain connects TRBV7-8 to TRBJ2-1; 7 bases are a match to TRBD2. This CDR3 is built from 15 residues. With V trimmed by 5 bases and J by 9 bases, 13 bases remained unmatched. The V gene's germline CDR1 is SGHVS and CDR2 FQNEAQ. The variable domain in full, completed from reference TRBV7-8 and TRBJ2-1, reads GAGVSQSPRYKVAKRGQDVALRCDPISGHVSLFWYQQALGQGPEFLTYFQNEAQLDKSGLPSDRFFAERPEGSVSTLKIQRTQQEDSAVYLCASSVSGTTLGEQFFGPGTRLTVL.

The chain's CDR3 is CASSQIREETQYF. The CDR3 DNA is TGCGCCAGCAGTCAAATAAGGGAAGAGACCCAGTACTTC. The genes are TRBV23-1 and TRBJ2-5; D unclear. TRBV23-1 is reported as an ORF; its role is uncertain. V gave up 2 bases and J gave up 3 bases, with 7 bases separating them. This CDR3 spans 13 amino acids.

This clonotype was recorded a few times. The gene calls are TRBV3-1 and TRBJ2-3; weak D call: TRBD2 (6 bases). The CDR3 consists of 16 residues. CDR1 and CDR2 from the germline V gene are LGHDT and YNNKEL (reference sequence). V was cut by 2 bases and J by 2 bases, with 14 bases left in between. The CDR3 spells CASSQKSRDVTDTQYF. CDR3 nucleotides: TGTGCCAGCAGCCAAAAATCGCGGGATGTCACAGATACGCAGTATTTT.

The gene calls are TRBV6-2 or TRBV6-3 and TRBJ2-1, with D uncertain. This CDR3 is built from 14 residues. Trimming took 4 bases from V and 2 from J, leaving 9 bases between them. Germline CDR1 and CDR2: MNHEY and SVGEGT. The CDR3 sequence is CASSFKAAYNEQFF. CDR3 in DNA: TGTGCCAGCAGTTTCAAGGCAGCCTACAATGAGCAGTTCTTC.

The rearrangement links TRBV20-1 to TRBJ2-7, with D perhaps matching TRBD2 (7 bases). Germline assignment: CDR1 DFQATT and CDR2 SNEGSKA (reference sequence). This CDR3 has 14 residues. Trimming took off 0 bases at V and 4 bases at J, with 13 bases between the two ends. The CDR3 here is CSARDDRGGYEQYV. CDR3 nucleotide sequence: TGCAGTGCTAGAGATGATAGGGGGGGGTACGAGCAGTACGTC.

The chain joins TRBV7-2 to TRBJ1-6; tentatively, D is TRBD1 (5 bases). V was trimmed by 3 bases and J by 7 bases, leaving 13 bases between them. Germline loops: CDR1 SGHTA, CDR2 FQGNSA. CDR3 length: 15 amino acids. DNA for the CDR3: TGTGCCAGCAGCTTTCCGGGACGGCTAAATTCACCCCTCCACTTT. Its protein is CASSFPGRLNSPLHF.

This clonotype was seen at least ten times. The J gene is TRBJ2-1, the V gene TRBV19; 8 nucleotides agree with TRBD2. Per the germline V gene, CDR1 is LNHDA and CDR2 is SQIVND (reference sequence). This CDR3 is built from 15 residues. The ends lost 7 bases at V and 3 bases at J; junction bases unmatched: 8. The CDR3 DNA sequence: TGTGCCAGTACCCCGGGACTAGGTCTCTACAATGAGCAGTTCTTC. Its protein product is CASTPGLGLYNEQFF.

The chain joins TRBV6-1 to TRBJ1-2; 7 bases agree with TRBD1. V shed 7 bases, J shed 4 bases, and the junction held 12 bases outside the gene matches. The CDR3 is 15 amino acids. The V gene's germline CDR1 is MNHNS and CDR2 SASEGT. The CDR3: CASTNDREPTYGYTF. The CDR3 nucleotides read TGTGCCAGCACTAACGACAGGGAACCTACCTATGGCTACACCTTC.

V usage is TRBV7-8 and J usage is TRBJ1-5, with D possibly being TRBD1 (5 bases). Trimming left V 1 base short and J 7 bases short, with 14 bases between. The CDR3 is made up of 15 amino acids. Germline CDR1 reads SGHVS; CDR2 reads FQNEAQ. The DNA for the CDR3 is TGTGCCAGCAGCTTAGTTGGGGGTGGTGGACAGCCCCAGCATTTT. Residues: CASSLVGGGGQPQHF.

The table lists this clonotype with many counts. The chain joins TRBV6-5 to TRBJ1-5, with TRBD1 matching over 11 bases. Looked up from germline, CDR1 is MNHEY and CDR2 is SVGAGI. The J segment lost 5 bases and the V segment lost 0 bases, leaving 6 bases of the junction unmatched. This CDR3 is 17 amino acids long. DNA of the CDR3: TGTGCCAGCAGTTACTCGGTTGGACAGGGGGCAGATCAGCCCCAGCATTTT. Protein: CASSYSVGQGADQPQHF.

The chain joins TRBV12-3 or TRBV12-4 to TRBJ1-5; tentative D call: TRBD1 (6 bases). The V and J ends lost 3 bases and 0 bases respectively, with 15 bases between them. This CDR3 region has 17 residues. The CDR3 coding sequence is TGTGCCAGCAGTTTCCTCCGGGACATTAATAGCAATCAGCCCCAGCATTTT. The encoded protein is CASSFLRDINSNQPQHF.

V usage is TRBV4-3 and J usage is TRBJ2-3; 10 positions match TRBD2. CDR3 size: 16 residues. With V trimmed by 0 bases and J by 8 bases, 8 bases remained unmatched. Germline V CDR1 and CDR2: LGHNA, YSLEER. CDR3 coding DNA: TGCGCCAGCAGCCAAGATGGGCTAGCGGGGGTTGGTACGCAGTATTTT. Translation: CASSQDGLAGVGTQYF.

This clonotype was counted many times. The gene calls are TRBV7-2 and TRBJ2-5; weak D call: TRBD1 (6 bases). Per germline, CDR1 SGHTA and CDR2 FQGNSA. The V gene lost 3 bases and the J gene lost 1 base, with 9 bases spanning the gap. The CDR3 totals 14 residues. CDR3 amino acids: CASSFQGPQETQYF. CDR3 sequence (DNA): TGTGCCAGCAGCTTCCAGGGGCCCCAAGAGACCCAGTACTTC.

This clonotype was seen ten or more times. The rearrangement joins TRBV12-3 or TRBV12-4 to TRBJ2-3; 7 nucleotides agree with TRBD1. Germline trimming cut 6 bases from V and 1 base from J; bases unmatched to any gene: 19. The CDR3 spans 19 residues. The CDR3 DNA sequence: TGTGCCAGCAGCCTCGTCGGACAGGAGACTTTTTGGGGCACAGATACGCAGTATTTT. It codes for CASSLVGQETFWGTDTQYF.

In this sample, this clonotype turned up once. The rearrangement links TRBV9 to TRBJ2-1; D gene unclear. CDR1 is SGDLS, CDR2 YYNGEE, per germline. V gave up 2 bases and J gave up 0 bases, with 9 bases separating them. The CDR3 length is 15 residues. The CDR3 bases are TGTGCCAGCAGCGTGGGCGTGAGCTCCTACAATGAGCAGTTCTTC. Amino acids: CASSVGVSSYNEQFF.

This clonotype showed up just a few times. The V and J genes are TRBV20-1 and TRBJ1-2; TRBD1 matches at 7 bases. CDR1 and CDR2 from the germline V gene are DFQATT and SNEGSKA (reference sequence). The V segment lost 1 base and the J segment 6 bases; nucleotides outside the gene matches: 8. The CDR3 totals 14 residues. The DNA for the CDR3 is TGCAGTGCTAGAGGAACGGACAGGCGTAATGGCTACACCTTC. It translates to CSARGTDRRNGYTF.

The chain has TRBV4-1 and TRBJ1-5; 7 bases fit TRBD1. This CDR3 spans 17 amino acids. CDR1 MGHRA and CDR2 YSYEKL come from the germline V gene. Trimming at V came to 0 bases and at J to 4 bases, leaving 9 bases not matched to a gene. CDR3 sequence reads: CASSQDLYDRENQPQHF. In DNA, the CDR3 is TGCGCCAGCAGCCAAGATCTTTACGACAGGGAAAATCAGCCCCAGCATTTT.

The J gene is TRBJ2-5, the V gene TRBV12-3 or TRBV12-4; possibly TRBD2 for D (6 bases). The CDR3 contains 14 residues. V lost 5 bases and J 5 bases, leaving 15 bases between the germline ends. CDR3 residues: CASSHLAGTETQYF. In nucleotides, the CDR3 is TGTGCCAGCAGTCACCTAGCAGGGACTGAGACCCAGTACTTC.

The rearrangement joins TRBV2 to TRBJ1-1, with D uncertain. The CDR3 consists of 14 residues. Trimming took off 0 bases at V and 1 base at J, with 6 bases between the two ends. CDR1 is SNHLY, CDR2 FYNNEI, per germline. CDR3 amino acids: CASSEAFRNTEAFF. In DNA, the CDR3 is TGTGCCAGCAGTGAAGCGTTCAGGAACACTGAAGCTTTCTTT.

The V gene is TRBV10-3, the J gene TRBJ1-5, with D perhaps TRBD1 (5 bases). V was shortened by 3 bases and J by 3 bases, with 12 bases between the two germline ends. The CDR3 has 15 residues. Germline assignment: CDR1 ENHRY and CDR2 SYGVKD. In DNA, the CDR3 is TGTGCCATCAGTGAACACCAGGGTAACAATCAGCCCCAGCATTTT. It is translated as CAISEHQGNNQPQHF.

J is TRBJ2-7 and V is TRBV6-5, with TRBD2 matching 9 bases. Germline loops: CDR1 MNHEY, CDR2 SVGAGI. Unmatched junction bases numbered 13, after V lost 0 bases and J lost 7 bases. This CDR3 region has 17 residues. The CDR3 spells CASSYSMKAGGSWEQYV. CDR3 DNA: TGTGCCAGCAGTTACTCGATGAAAGCGGGGGGTTCGTGGGAGCAGTACGTC.

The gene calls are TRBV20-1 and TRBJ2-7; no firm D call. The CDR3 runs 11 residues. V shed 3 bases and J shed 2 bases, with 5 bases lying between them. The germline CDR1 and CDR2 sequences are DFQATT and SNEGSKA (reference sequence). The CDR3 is CSASLAYEQYF. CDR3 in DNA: TGCAGTGCTAGCCTGGCCTACGAGCAGTACTTC.

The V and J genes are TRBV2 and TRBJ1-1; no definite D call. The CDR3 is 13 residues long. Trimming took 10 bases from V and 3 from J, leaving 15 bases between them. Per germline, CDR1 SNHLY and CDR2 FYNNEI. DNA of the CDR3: TGTGCCAACCCCAGAACAGTCGACACTGAAGCTTTCTTT. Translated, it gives CANPRTVDTEAFF.

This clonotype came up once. The CDR3 here is CATGSFSYEQYF. CDR3 nucleotides: TGTGCCACCGGGTCCTTCTCCTACGAGCAGTACTTC. This rearrangement joins TRBV6-8 to TRBJ2-7; D call uncertain. The CDR3 length is 12 residues. CDR1 MNHGY and CDR2 SAAAGT come from the germline V gene. V was clipped by 10 bases and J by 0 bases, with 10 bases between them.

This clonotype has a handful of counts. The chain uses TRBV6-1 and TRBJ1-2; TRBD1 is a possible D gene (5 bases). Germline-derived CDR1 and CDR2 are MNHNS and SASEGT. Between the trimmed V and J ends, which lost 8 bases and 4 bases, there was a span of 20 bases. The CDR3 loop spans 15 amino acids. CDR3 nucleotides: TGTGCCAGCGGGGGGAGGCAGGGAGTCGGCTATGGCTACACCTTC. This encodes CASGGRQGVGYGYTF.

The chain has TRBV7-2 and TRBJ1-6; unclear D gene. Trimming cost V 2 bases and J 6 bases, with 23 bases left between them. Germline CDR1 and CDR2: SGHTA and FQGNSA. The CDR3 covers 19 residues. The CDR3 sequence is CASSLNPGIWPGSNSPLHF. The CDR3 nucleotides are TGTGCCAGCAGCTTAAATCCTGGGATCTGGCCGGGATCTAATTCACCCCTCCACTTT.

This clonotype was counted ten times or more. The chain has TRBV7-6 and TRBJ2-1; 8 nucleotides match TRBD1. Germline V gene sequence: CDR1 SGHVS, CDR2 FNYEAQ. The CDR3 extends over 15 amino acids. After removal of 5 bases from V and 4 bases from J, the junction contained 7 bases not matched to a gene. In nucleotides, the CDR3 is TGTGCCAGCAGCCCGGGACAGGAATATTACAATGAGCAGTTCTTC. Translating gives CASSPGQEYYNEQFF.

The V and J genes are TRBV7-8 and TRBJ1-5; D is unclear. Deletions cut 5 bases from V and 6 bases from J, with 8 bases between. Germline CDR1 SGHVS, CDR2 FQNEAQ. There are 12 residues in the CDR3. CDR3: CASSPRFQPQHF. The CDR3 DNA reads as TGTGCCAGCAGCCCCAGATTTCAGCCCCAGCATTTT.

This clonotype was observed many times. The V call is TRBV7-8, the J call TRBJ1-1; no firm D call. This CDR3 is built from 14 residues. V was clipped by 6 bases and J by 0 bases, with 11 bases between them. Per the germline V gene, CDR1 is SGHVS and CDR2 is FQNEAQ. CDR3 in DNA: TGTGCCAGCAGTCCGAGACGGTTGAACACTGAAGCTTTCTTT. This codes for CASSPRRLNTEAFF.

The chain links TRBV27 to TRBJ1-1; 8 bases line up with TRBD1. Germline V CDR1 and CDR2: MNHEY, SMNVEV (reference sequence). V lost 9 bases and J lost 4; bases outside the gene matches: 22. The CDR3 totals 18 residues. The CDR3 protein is CARSHISPGQGWGTEAFF. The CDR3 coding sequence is TGTGCCAGGAGTCACATATCCCCCGGACAGGGTTGGGGCACTGAAGCTTTCTTT.